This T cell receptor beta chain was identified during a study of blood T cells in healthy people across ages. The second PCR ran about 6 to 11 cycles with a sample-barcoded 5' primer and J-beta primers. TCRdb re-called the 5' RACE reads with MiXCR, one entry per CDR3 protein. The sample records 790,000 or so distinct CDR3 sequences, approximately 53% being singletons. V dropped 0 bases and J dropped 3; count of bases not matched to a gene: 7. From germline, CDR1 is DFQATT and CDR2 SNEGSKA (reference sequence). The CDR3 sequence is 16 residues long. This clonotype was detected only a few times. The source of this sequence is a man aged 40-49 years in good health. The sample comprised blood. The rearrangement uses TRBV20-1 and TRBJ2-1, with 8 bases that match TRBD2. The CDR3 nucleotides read TGCAGTGCTAGAGATCCGGGAGGGCGGGTCTACAATGAGCAGTTCTTC. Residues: CSARDPGGRVYNEQFF.